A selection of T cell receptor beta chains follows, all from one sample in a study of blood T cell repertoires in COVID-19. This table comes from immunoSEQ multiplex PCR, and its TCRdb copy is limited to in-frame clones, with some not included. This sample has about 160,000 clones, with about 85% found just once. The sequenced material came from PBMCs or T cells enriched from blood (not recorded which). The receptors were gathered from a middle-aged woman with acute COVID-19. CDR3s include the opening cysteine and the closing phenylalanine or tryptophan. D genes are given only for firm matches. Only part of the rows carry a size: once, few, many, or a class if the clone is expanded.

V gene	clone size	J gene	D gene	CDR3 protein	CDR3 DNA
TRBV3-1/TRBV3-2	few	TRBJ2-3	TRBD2	CASSPSLAGALQYF	TGTGCCAGCAGCCCGTCTCTAGCGGGAGCACTGCAGTATTTT
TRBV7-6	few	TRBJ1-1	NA	CASSLEDLGGTEAFF	TGTGCCAGCAGCTTAGAGGATCTGGGAGGGACTGAAGCTTTCTTT
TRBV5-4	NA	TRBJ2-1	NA	CASSLEWEYNEQFF	TGTGCCAGCAGCTTGGAGTGGGAGTACAATGAGCAGTTCTTC
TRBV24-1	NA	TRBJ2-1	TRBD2	CATSEGGAGGISEQFF	TGTGCCACCAGTGAGGGTGGTGCGGGAGGGATCAGTGAGCAGTTCTTC
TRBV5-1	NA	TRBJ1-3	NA	CASSSGQTSSGNTIYF	TGCGCCAGCAGCTCAGGACAAACGAGCTCTGGAAACACCATATATTTT
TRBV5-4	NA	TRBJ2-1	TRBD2	CASSRGVAGGTYNEQFF	TGTGCCAGCAGCCGCGGGGTAGCGGGAGGGACCTACAATGAGCAGTTCTTC
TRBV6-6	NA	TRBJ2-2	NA	CASSYGLPPGELFF	TGTGCCAGCAGTTACGGACTACCCCCCGGGGAGCTGTTTTTT
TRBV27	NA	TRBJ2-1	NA	CASSPGVGFYNEQFF	TGTGCCAGCAGTCCGGGGGTAGGCTTTTACAATGAGCAGTTCTTC
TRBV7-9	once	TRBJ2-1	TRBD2	CASSLVGRAYNEQFF	TGTGCCAGCAGCTTAGTCGGGAGGGCCTACAATGAGCAGTTCTTC
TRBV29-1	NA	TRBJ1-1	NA	CSVAVAGRAFF	TGCAGCGTGGCCGTGGCAGGGAGGGCTTTCTTT
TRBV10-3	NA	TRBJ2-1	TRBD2	CAISDQRTSGTYNEQFF	TGTGCCATCAGTGACCAAAGGACTAGCGGGACCTACAATGAGCAGTTCTTC
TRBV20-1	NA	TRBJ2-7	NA	CSASNREEQYF	TGCAGTGCTAGCAACAGAGAGGAGCAGTACTTC
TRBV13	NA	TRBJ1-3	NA	CASSPPEVQSTGNTIYF	TGTGCCAGCAGCCCCCCGGAGGTACAATCGACTGGAAACACCATATATTTT
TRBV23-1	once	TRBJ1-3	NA	CASTGVGHGNTIYF	TGCGCCAGCACCGGGGTAGGTCATGGAAACACCATATATTTT
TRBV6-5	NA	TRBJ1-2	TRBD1	CASSYGTGAGYTF	TGTGCCAGCAGTTACGGGACAGGGGCTGGCTACACCTTC
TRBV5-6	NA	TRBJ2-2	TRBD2	CASSFEAGGTGELFF	TGTGCCAGCAGCTTTGAAGCGGGAGGCACCGGGGAGCTGTTTTTT
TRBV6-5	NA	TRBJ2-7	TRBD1	CASSGTGGYEQYF	TGTGCCAGCAGCGGGACAGGGGGCTACGAGCAGTACTTC
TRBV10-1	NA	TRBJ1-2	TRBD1	CAGSARGRPGYTF	TGCGCCGGGTCCGCCAGGGGGCGACCTGGCTACACCTTC
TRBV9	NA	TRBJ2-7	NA	CASSGSGALPSKQYF	TGTGCCAGCAGCGGGAGCGGAGCCCTCCCCTCAAAGCAGTACTTC